This record looks at one TCR beta chain sequence and its context. Antigen: not known. The PCR contained 60 Vbeta and 13 Jbeta primers. Produced via immunoSEQ multiplex PCR; TCRdb's table is partial and in-frame only. The sample includes roughly 190,000 clones, around 86% of them seen just once. This sample stems from a study of cytomegalovirus exposure and HLA in healthy donors. The study's findings and limits: With further analysis later on, most CMV-associated TCR beta chains appeared HLA-restricted. One cluster of highly shared sequence variants probably arose as a sequencing artifact.

Germline CDR1 reads LNHNV; CDR2 reads YYDKDF (reference sequence). The germline V and J ends were trimmed by 10 bases and 7 bases, with 19 bases remaining between them. The CDR3 length is 14 residues. This receptor was obtained from a woman between 18 and 29 years old in good health and CMV-seronegative. This chain joins TRBV15 and TRBJ1-4; TRBD1 is a possible D gene (6 bases). The sample taken for sequencing was PBMCs. The CDR3 region is CAIGGGSIVEKLFF. As DNA, the CDR3 is TGTGCCATTGGGGGCGGGTCTATTGTTGAAAAACTGTTTTTT.